These 9 T cell receptor beta chains originate from one sample sequenced in a study of identical twins. MiXCR, applied by TCRdb to the 5' RACE reads, yields one record per CDR3 protein. Of 600,000 to 850,000 distinct CDR3 sequences listed, about 18% are singletons. This sample also appeared in a second study, on T cells expressing NK-cell markers.

Sequencing was performed on PBMCs. The receptor source for this set is a woman under 30 in good health.

CDR3 sequence (DNA): TGTGCCAGCAGCGTAGGAGGCGGGGCCGGGGAGCTGTTTTTT. This gives the protein CASSVGGGAGELFF. This sequence joins TRBV9 and TRBJ2-2, with a tentative D call TRBD2 (6 bases). The germline V and J ends were trimmed by 0 bases and 6 bases, with 9 bases remaining between them. CDR1 and CDR2 from the germline V gene are SGDLS and YYNGEE. The CDR3 has 14 amino acids.

The chain recombines TRBV20-1 with TRBJ1-6; 7 bases line up with TRBD1. CDR1 and CDR2 (germline): DFQATT, SNEGSKA (reference sequence). This CDR3 is built from 10 residues. Losses at the gene ends were 5 bases for V and 14 bases for J; bases not matched to a gene: 3. In nucleotides, the CDR3 is TGCAGTGCTCGGACAGGCACCCTCCACTTT. Translated, it gives CSARTGTLHF.

This clonotype was detected a few times. The chain combines TRBV5-1 with TRBJ2-1, with D uncertain. The CDR3 consists of 12 residues. CDR1 SGHRS and CDR2 YFSETQ come from the germline V gene. Trimming stripped 0 bases from V and 9 bases from J, with 7 bases between. The CDR3 reads CASSLDLLEQFF. CDR3 nucleotide sequence: TGCGCCAGCAGCTTGGATCTCCTTGAGCAGTTCTTC.

This clonotype was seen only a few times. V and J are TRBV15 and TRBJ2-2, with TRBD2 matching over 9 bases. Unmatched junction bases numbered 13, after V lost 3 bases and J lost 8 bases. The CDR3 contains 17 residues. From germline, CDR1 is LNHNV and CDR2 YYDKDF (reference sequence). CDR3 nucleotides: TGTGCCACCAGCAGTGGAGGCGGGAGGGCCACGTATGGGGAGCTGTTTTTT. Protein product: CATSSGGGRATYGELFF.

The chain couples TRBV7-9 to TRBJ2-1; the match to TRBD2 covers 10 bases. The junction had 8 bases not matched to a gene; V was cut back by 4 bases and J by 2 bases. The CDR3 is 17 residues long. CDR1 and CDR2 (germline): SEHNR, FQNEAQ (reference sequence). CDR3 sequence (DNA): TGTGCCAGCAGCTCCGTCGCTAGCGGGAGCCCCTACAATGAGCAGTTCTTC. This codes for CASSSVASGSPYNEQFF.

This clonotype appeared a few times. The J gene is TRBJ1-1, the V gene TRBV10-3; 8 bases are a match to TRBD1. After removal of 8 bases from V and 6 bases from J, the junction contained 14 bases not matched to a gene. The CDR3 is 15 residues long. Germline lookup yields CDR1 ENHRY and CDR2 SYGVKD. The CDR3 loop reads CAIRQSGQGLAEAFF. DNA of the CDR3: TGTGCCATCCGTCAGTCCGGACAGGGTTTAGCTGAAGCTTTCTTT.

This clonotype was seen only a few times. This chain links TRBV15 with TRBJ2-3; D is perhaps TRBD1 (6 bases). There are 16 residues in the CDR3. V lost 1 base, J lost 3 bases, and 14 bases lay in between. Germline V gene lookup returns CDR1 LNHNV and CDR2 YYDKDF (reference sequence). The CDR3 DNA reads TGTGCCACCAGCAGAGGACTGCGAGGACAGACAGATACGCAGTATTTT. This gives the protein CATSRGLRGQTDTQYF. Supplemented by reference TRBV15 and TRBJ2-3, the full variable domain reads DAMVIQNPRYQVTQFGKPVTLSCSQTLNHNVMYWYQQKSSQAPKLLFHYYDKDFNNEADTPDNFQSRRPNTSFCFLDIRSPGLGDTAMYLCATSRGLRGQTDTQYFGPGTRLTVL.

This clonotype has a handful of counts. J is TRBJ2-1 and V is TRBV20-1; 9 bases map to TRBD2. The trim removed 6 bases at V and 12 bases at J, leaving 3 bases unmatched. CDR1 is DFQATT and CDR2 is SNEGSKA in the germline V gene (reference sequence). This CDR3 is 10 amino acids long. CDR3 nucleotides: TGCAGTGCCAAAGCGGGAGGGCAGTTCTTC. This codes for CSAKAGGQFF.

This clonotype appeared a few times. The rearrangement uses TRBV3-1 and TRBJ1-6; TRBD1 aligns across 8 bases. This CDR3 contains 15 residues. V was pared by 6 bases and J by 8 bases, with 9 bases of the junction left unmatched. Germline CDR1 reads LGHDT; CDR2 reads YNNKEL (reference sequence). CDR3 protein: CASRTIGQGDSPLHF. For the CDR3, the DNA is TGTGCCAGCAGAACCATAGGACAGGGAGATTCACCCCTCCACTTT.